The present T cell receptor (beta chain) was sequenced within a study of cytomegalovirus exposure and HLA in healthy donors. TCRdb's table, derived via immunoSEQ multiplex PCR, lists solely in-frame clones and lacks some. The sample lists about 340,000 clones, 70% to 90% occurring once. The sequence came from a woman under 30 in good health and CMV-seronegative. Input material: PBMCs.

The CDR3 protein is CASSFSSGTDTQYF. CDR3 nucleotides: TGTGCCAGCAGCTTTTCTAGCGGCACAGATACGCAGTATTTT. The V and J genes are TRBV7-2 and TRBJ2-3, with a weak D call TRBD2 (6 bases). This CDR3 comprises 14 residues. The germline V and J ends were trimmed by 3 bases and 1 base, with 8 bases remaining between them. Germline CDR1 and CDR2: SGHTA and FQGNSA.